The rows below give T cell receptor beta chains drawn from one sample of a study of post-analysis software for immune sequencing data. Each CDR3 protein is one row after TCRdb ran MiXCR on the PCR reads. This sample carries about 500,000 distinct CDR3 sequences, under 55% of them seen once, and the ten largest clones take about an eighth. Sequenced: blood. Source of these receptors: a girl aged 5-17 years with multiple sclerosis. Each CDR3 is given with its conserved first and last residue. The D gene is left open where the match is weak. Where a row states a size, it is once, few, many or the class of an expanded clone; other rows omit it.

j_gene: TRBJ2-7
len: 14
v_gene: TRBV29-1
d_gene: -
abundance: -
CDR3nt: TGCAGCGTTGCTCGTTCCGGGAACCACTACGAGCAGTACTTC
CDR3aa: CSVARSGNHYEQYF

j_gene: TRBJ2-1
len: 15
v_gene: TRBV5-1
d_gene: TRBD2
abundance: -
CDR3nt: TGCGCCAGCAGCTCGACTAGCGGGAGGGCCTTTGAGCAGTTCTTC
CDR3aa: CASSSTSGRAFEQFF

j_gene: TRBJ1-1
len: 17
v_gene: TRBV7-8
d_gene: -
abundance: -
CDR3nt: TGTGCCAGCAGCTTAGCCGGACTTAATGGTGGATACACTGAAGCTTTCTTT
CDR3aa: CASSLAGLNGGYTEAFF

j_gene: TRBJ2-1
len: 15
v_gene: TRBV7-2
d_gene: TRBD2
abundance: -
CDR3nt: TGTGCCAGCAGTTTAGCGGGAAACACCTACAGTGAGCAGTTCTTC
CDR3aa: CASSLAGNTYSEQFF

j_gene: TRBJ1-1
len: 17
v_gene: TRBV4-3
d_gene: -
abundance: -
CDR3nt: TGCGCCAGCAGCCAAGATCTTCGATCGTGGGGTTACACTGAAGCTTTCTTT
CDR3aa: CASSQDLRSWGYTEAFF

j_gene: TRBJ2-7
len: 15
v_gene: TRBV9
d_gene: TRBD2
abundance: -
CDR3nt: TGTGCCAGCAGCGTAGGTGGACTAGCGGCCACCGAGCAGTACTTC
CDR3aa: CASSVGGLAATEQYF

j_gene: TRBJ2-5
len: 15
v_gene: TRBV6-5
d_gene: -
abundance: -
CDR3nt: TGTGCCAGCAGCCTCCTCACAGGGCCTCAAGAGACCCAGTACTTC
CDR3aa: CASSLLTGPQETQYF

j_gene: TRBJ1-1
len: 15
v_gene: TRBV4-1
d_gene: TRBD1
abundance: few
CDR3nt: TGCGCCAGCAGCCAAGAGGACAGGGCGAATGCTGAAGCTTTCTTT
CDR3aa: CASSQEDRANAEAFF

j_gene: TRBJ2-3
len: 16
v_gene: TRBV7-2
d_gene: TRBD2
abundance: hyperexpanded
CDR3nt: TGTGCCAGCAGCTTACAGGCGGGAGGGAACACAGATACGCAGTATTTT
CDR3aa: CASSLQAGGNTDTQYF

j_gene: TRBJ1-2
len: 14
v_gene: TRBV29-1
d_gene: TRBD1
abundance: -
CDR3nt: TGCAGCGTCGCTATTCGGGACAGGTCCTATGGCTACACCTTC
CDR3aa: CSVAIRDRSYGYTF

j_gene: TRBJ2-3
len: 17
v_gene: TRBV6-6
d_gene: -
abundance: -
CDR3nt: TGTGCCAGCAGTTACGTGGTGGGTCCCCAGCCCACAGATACGCAGTATTTT
CDR3aa: CASSYVVGPQPTDTQYF

j_gene: TRBJ2-5
len: 17
v_gene: TRBV11-3
d_gene: -
abundance: -
CDR3nt: TGTGCCAGCAGCTTAGGGGGGACCGGGACACGGCAAGAGACCCAGTACTTC
CDR3aa: CASSLGGTGTRQETQYF

j_gene: TRBJ2-3
len: 12
v_gene: TRBV18
d_gene: TRBD2
abundance: -
CDR3nt: TGTGCCAGCTCCTGGACTAGCGGGTCGCAGTATTTT
CDR3aa: CASSWTSGSQYF

j_gene: TRBJ2-3
len: 14
v_gene: TRBV20-1
d_gene: TRBD2
abundance: -
CDR3nt: TGCAGTGCTAGAGACTCCGGGAGGGGAGATACGCAGTATTTT
CDR3aa: CSARDSGRGDTQYF

j_gene: TRBJ1-1
len: 16
v_gene: TRBV9
d_gene: -
abundance: -
CDR3nt: TGTGCCAGCAGCGTCGGGACGGAATACCTGAACACTGAAGCTTTCTTT
CDR3aa: CASSVGTEYLNTEAFF

j_gene: TRBJ1-1
len: 14
v_gene: TRBV27
d_gene: -
abundance: -
CDR3nt: TGTGCCAGCAGGAGGGGGGGTCGGAACACTGAAGCTTTCTTT
CDR3aa: CASRRGGRNTEAFF

j_gene: TRBJ2-7
len: 11
v_gene: TRBV20-1
d_gene: -
abundance: few
CDR3nt: TGCAGTGGAGAAACCTCCTACGAGCAGTACTTC
CDR3aa: CSGETSYEQYF

j_gene: TRBJ2-4
len: 13
v_gene: TRBV5-1
d_gene: -
abundance: -
CDR3nt: TGCGCCAGCAGCTCTCAAGAGGGTACAATTCAGTACTTC
CDR3aa: CASSSQEGTIQYF

j_gene: TRBJ1-1
len: 13
v_gene: TRBV7-3
d_gene: -
abundance: -
CDR3nt: TGTGCCAGCAGCGCGGGGGGACTCACTGAAGCTTTCTTT
CDR3aa: CASSAGGLTEAFF

j_gene: TRBJ2-7
len: 12
v_gene: TRBV18
d_gene: -
abundance: -
CDR3nt: TGTGCCAGCTCACCACCAGGAGACGAGCAGTACTTC
CDR3aa: CASSPPGDEQYF

j_gene: TRBJ2-1
len: 15
v_gene: TRBV7-2
d_gene: TRBD2
abundance: -
CDR3nt: TGTGCCAGCAGCTTAAGGGGGGCTAGCGGGAGGATGAAGTTCTTC
CDR3aa: CASSLRGASGRMKFF

j_gene: TRBJ2-3
len: 14
v_gene: TRBV10-3
d_gene: -
abundance: -
CDR3nt: TGTGCCATCAGTGAGGGGGGCCGCACAGATACGCAGTATTTT
CDR3aa: CAISEGGRTDTQYF

j_gene: TRBJ2-7
len: 16
v_gene: TRBV20-1
d_gene: -
abundance: -
CDR3nt: TGCAGTGCTAGAGATTGGAACGCAGGGGTCTTCTCCGAGCAGTACTTC
CDR3aa: CSARDWNAGVFSEQYF

j_gene: TRBJ1-2
len: 17
v_gene: TRBV5-1
d_gene: TRBD1
abundance: few
CDR3nt: TGCGCCAGCAGCGAAGGAATCCCGGGACAGGGGGCGCGTGGCTACACCTTC
CDR3aa: CASSEGIPGQGARGYTF

j_gene: TRBJ2-7
len: 13
v_gene: TRBV29-1
d_gene: -
abundance: -
CDR3nt: TGCAGCGTCGCACCGCCAGGGTGGCACGAGCAGTACTTC
CDR3aa: CSVAPPGWHEQYF

j_gene: TRBJ2-7
len: 15
v_gene: TRBV6-6
d_gene: -
abundance: few
CDR3nt: TGTGCCAGCAGTTACGGCAGTACTAGCTCCTACGAGCAGTACTTC
CDR3aa: CASSYGSTSSYEQYF

j_gene: TRBJ2-5
len: 15
v_gene: TRBV7-9
d_gene: -
abundance: few
CDR3nt: TGTGCCAGCAGCTTATTTTCTGGGGGCGGTGAGACCCAGTACTTC
CDR3aa: CASSLFSGGGETQYF

j_gene: TRBJ2-1
len: 14
v_gene: TRBV20-1
d_gene: TRBD1
abundance: -
CDR3nt: TGCAGTGCTCTCGACAGGGAGTGGTACAATGAGCAGTTCTTC
CDR3aa: CSALDREWYNEQFF

j_gene: TRBJ2-4
len: 16
v_gene: TRBV20-1
d_gene: TRBD2
abundance: few
CDR3nt: TGCAGTGCTAGAGCGGTAGCGGGAGCGTCCAAAAACATTCAGTACTTC
CDR3aa: CSARAVAGASKNIQYF

j_gene: TRBJ2-6
len: 23
v_gene: TRBV4-1
d_gene: TRBD2
abundance: -
CDR3nt: TGCGCCAGCAGCCAAGATGTCTATCTAGCGGGAGGGCATCGGGCGTCTGGGGCCAACGTCCTGACTTTC
CDR3aa: CASSQDVYLAGGHRASGANVLTF

j_gene: TRBJ1-1
len: 15
v_gene: TRBV20-1
d_gene: -
abundance: -
CDR3nt: TGCAGTGCTAGGTCCGAGGGGGACCCGAACACTGAAGCTTTCTTT
CDR3aa: CSARSEGDPNTEAFF

j_gene: TRBJ2-7
len: 13
v_gene: TRBV27
d_gene: -
abundance: -
CDR3nt: TGTGCCAGCAGTTCTCTTAATCCCTACGAGCAGTACTTC
CDR3aa: CASSSLNPYEQYF

j_gene: TRBJ2-1
len: 17
v_gene: TRBV5-4
d_gene: TRBD2
abundance: once
CDR3nt: TGTGCCAGCAGCTTGCCTAGCGGGAAATCAGGGGGCAATGAGCAGTTCTTC
CDR3aa: CASSLPSGKSGGNEQFF

j_gene: TRBJ2-3
len: 13
v_gene: TRBV7-6
d_gene: -
abundance: -
CDR3nt: TGTGCCAGCAGCGACAGGAACGCAGATACGCAGTATTTT
CDR3aa: CASSDRNADTQYF

j_gene: TRBJ1-4
len: 15
v_gene: TRBV20-1
d_gene: -
abundance: -
CDR3nt: TGCAGTGCAAATCTGGTGACAACAACTAATGAAAAACTGTTTTTT
CDR3aa: CSANLVTTTNEKLFF

j_gene: TRBJ2-1
len: 15
v_gene: TRBV5-5
d_gene: -
abundance: once
CDR3nt: TGTGCCAGCAGCTTGGTCCCTCGGTCCTACAATGAGCAGTTCTTC
CDR3aa: CASSLVPRSYNEQFF

j_gene: TRBJ1-5
len: 13
v_gene: TRBV29-1
d_gene: -
abundance: few
CDR3nt: TGCAGCGTTTTAACAGGGTCGGGGCAGCCCCAGCATTTT
CDR3aa: CSVLTGSGQPQHF

j_gene: TRBJ2-1
len: 15
v_gene: TRBV5-1
d_gene: -
abundance: -
CDR3nt: TGCGCCAGCAGCTCCGGGGATAGCTCCTACAATGAGCAGTTCTTC
CDR3aa: CASSSGDSSYNEQFF

j_gene: TRBJ2-6
len: 15
v_gene: TRBV7-2
d_gene: -
abundance: -
CDR3nt: TGTGCCAGCAGCTTAGGGTCGCCTGGGGCCAACGTCCTGACTTTC
CDR3aa: CASSLGSPGANVLTF

j_gene: TRBJ2-5
len: 14
v_gene: TRBV7-3
d_gene: -
abundance: -
CDR3nt: TGTGCCAGCAGCTTACCTACGGACCAAGAGACCCAGTACTTC
CDR3aa: CASSLPTDQETQYF

j_gene: TRBJ1-6
len: 14
v_gene: TRBV30
d_gene: -
abundance: -
CDR3nt: TGTGCCTGGACCAGGGGAGTCGGGGATTCACCCCTCCACTTT
CDR3aa: CAWTRGVGDSPLHF